The 14 T cell receptor beta chains below all came from one sample that was sequenced in a study of T cell repertoires and HLA-DP antigens. TCRdb keeps only in-frame clones here, not all; method: immunoSEQ multiplex PCR. The table records approximately 110,000 clones, 85% to 95% of them present only once. No antigen has been identified for these receptors. Sequencing used CD4+ T cells from PBMCs. Receptors were obtained from a woman younger than 30 in good health and CMV-seronegative.

This rearrangement joins TRBV19 to TRBJ1-1, with D possibly TRBD1 on 6 matching bases. There are 15 residues in the CDR3. V was clipped by 6 bases and J by 3 bases, with 17 bases between them. Germline V gives CDR1 LNHDA, CDR2 SQIVND (reference sequence). This CDR3 is CASRDLGAGHTEAFF. In nucleotides, the CDR3 is TGTGCCAGTAGAGACTTGGGGGCCGGGCACACTGAAGCTTTCTTT.

The CDR3 nucleotides are TGTGCCAGCAGCTTAGCCGGCAGGGAGAGGGGTGGCTACACCTTC. The encoded protein is CASSLAGRERGGYTF. The gene calls are TRBV7-8 and TRBJ1-2, with D possibly TRBD1 on 5 matching bases. Trimming took 0 bases from V and 7 from J, leaving 15 bases between them. Germline-derived CDR1 and CDR2 are SGHVS and FQNEAQ. This CDR3 region has 15 residues.

As for this clone: Different DNA sequences within this sample yield the same CDR3. This rearrangement joins TRBV7-9 to TRBJ2-1; 8 nucleotides line up with TRBD2. Looked up from germline, CDR1 is SEHNR and CDR2 is FQNEAQ (reference sequence). The CDR3 is made up of 14 amino acids. V trimming: 1 base; J trimming: 7 bases; junction bases outside the gene matches: 3. The CDR3 DNA sequence: TGTGCCAGCAGCTTAGGCGGGGGGTTGAATGAGCAGTTCTTC. Protein product: CASSLGGGLNEQFF.

This clone was seen once. The V gene is TRBV10-3, the J gene TRBJ2-7, with a tentative D call TRBD1 (6 bases). V was pared by 0 bases and J by 4 bases, with 10 bases between. Germline values: CDR1 ENHRY, CDR2 SYGVKD. This CDR3 contains 14 residues. CDR3 sequence reads: CAISESATGYEQYV. The CDR3 DNA follows: TGTGCCATCAGTGAGTCGGCCACAGGGTACGAGCAGTACGTC.

This rearrangement joins TRBV4-2 to TRBJ2-3; TRBD2 agrees at 14 bases. This CDR3 is 16 amino acids long. Trimming took 1 base from V and 11 from J; bases not matched to a gene: 8. The V gene's germline CDR1 is LGHNA and CDR2 YNFKEQ. As DNA, the CDR3 is TGTGCCAGCAGCCAAGCGCCCGGGACTAGCGGGGGAGGGCAGTATTTT. Translated: CASSQAPGTSGGGQYF.

The chain recombines TRBV4-1 with TRBJ2-5, with D perhaps assigned TRBD1 or TRBD2 (5 bases each). Per the germline V gene, CDR1 is MGHRA and CDR2 is YSYEKL. V was cut by 3 bases and J by 5 bases, with 28 bases left in between. This CDR3 spans 19 amino acids. The CDR3 sequence is CASSHPVRDGSYRRETQYF. CDR3 coding DNA: TGCGCCAGCAGCCACCCAGTCCGGGACGGGTCTTATCGCCGGGAGACCCAGTACTTC.

The chain couples TRBV28 to TRBJ2-1; possible D gene TRBD2, 6 bases. The CDR3 has 16 amino acids. Trimming took 6 bases from V and 8 from J, leaving 23 bases between them. Germline assignment: CDR1 MDHEN and CDR2 SYDVKM. CDR3 protein: CASSPPGAGTGYEQFF. Here the CDR3 DNA reads TGTGCCAGCAGCCCCCCTGGGGCGGGAACGGGCTATGAGCAGTTCTTC.

This chain joins TRBV28 and TRBJ2-1; D remains ambiguous. The CDR3 length is 11 residues. Trimming pared 10 bases from V and 5 bases from J, leaving 9 bases between. CDR1 MDHEN and CDR2 SYDVKM come from the germline V gene. The DNA of the CDR3 is TGTGCCACCTCGATCGACAATGAGCAGTTCTTC. This sequence encodes CATSIDNEQFF.

On this clone itself: A read error may produce the germline difference seen at one junction end. This sequence joins TRBV7-7 and TRBJ2-1, with TRBD1 identical over 7 bases. CDR1 and CDR2 (germline): SSHAT, FNYEAQ (reference sequence). The CDR3 contains 15 residues. The CDR3 sequence is CASSLGTASYNEQFF. The CDR3 bases are TGTGCTAGCAGCTTAGGGACAGCGTCCTACAATGAGCAGTTCTTC.

The chain carries TRBV19 and TRBJ2-1; 8 positions agree with TRBD2. The CDR3 loop spans 11 amino acids. The V gene's germline CDR1 is LNHDA and CDR2 SQIVND (reference sequence). Trimming at V came to 10 bases and at J to 13 bases, leaving 9 bases not matched to a gene. DNA of the CDR3: TGTGCCATACTAGCGGACTTAGGTCAGTTCTTC. Translating it yields CAILADLGQFF.

The CDR3 DNA reads as TGTGCCAGCAGTTTGCTAGGGTCTGAGCAGTTCTTC. Translated: CASSLLGSEQFF. This chain links TRBV28 with TRBJ2-1; D gene unclear. CDR3 length: 12 amino acids. Germline CDR1 MDHEN, CDR2 SYDVKM. Trimming shortened V by 3 bases and J by 9 bases, and 9 bases separated the two germline ends.

With regard to this clone: One end of the junction varies from germline; a read error may be responsible. The DNA for the CDR3 is TGTGCCAGCAGCCCTAATAACGGACTAGCCGAGGACTTC. As protein: CASSPNNGLAEDF. This sequence joins TRBV7-9 and TRBJ2-4, with 8 positions matching TRBD2. Germline CDR1 and CDR2: SEHNR and FQNEAQ (reference sequence). CDR3 size: 13 residues.

This clone has only one observation. The chain links TRBV18 to TRBJ2-2; the D is unclear. CDR3 length: 14 residues. CDR1 and CDR2 (germline): KGHSH, LQKENI. V lost 4 bases and J lost 5, with 11 bases in between. DNA for the CDR3: TGTGCCAGCTCACTTGGGCAGGAGACCGGGGAGCTGTTTTTT. Protein product: CASSLGQETGELFF.

The rearrangement joins TRBV5-1 to TRBJ2-3; 11 positions match TRBD1. Looked up from germline, CDR1 is SGHRS and CDR2 is YFSETQ. This CDR3 has 16 amino acids. Losses at the gene ends were 5 bases for V and 2 bases for J; bases not matched to a gene: 7. The CDR3 sequence is CASSTGTGGITDTQYF. DNA for the CDR3: TGCGCCAGCAGTACCGGGACAGGGGGTATCACAGATACGCAGTATTTT.